This T cell receptor (beta chain) was observed in a study of T-cell reconstitution after alpha-beta-depleted transplantation in children. This clonotype turned up a few times. Using unique molecular identifiers, the investigators prepared the TCRbeta library. TCRdb processed the PCR reads anew with MiXCR; each CDR3 protein has one entry. Among about 340,000 distinct CDR3 sequences listed, over 9% were seen once. The sample here was PBMCs from the stem cell graft donor, taken from the stem cell graft. The clonotype was recovered from a human donor who donated a stem cell graft to a child with acute lymphoblastic leukemia.

The CDR3 sequence is CSGTRTSPNEQFF. The CDR3, as DNA: TGCAGTGGCACGAGGACTAGCCCCAATGAGCAGTTCTTC. V is TRBV20-1 and J is TRBJ2-1, with TRBD2 matching 8 bases. Looked up from germline, CDR1 is DFQATT and CDR2 is SNEGSKA (reference sequence). The CDR3 is 13 residues long. J was trimmed by 6 bases and V by 7 bases; bases with no gene match: 8.